This is a list of T cell receptor beta chains from one sample in a study of T cell changes during pregnancy in multiple sclerosis. Assay used: immunoSEQ multiplex PCR; TCRdb lists only in-frame clones, some missing. Here the sample spans 80,000 to 95,000 clones, about 94% being singletons. The sequencing used peripheral blood, collected in the third trimester of pregnancy. The receptors were gathered from a female donor in good health, enrolled as a control in a pregnancy study. Each CDR3 is given with its conserved first and last residue. Fields, in order: D gene, J gene, V gene, CDR3 length, clone size, CDR3 protein, CDR3 DNA. D genes are given only for firm matches. Only part of the rows carry a size: once, few, many, or a class if the clone is expanded.

- | TRBJ1-1 | TRBV30 | 13 | - | CAWNEGGPGEAFF | TGTGCCTGGAACGAGGGGGGGCCTGGTGAAGCTTTCTTT
TRBD2 | TRBJ2-3 | TRBV7-9 | 14 | - | CASSTSGRRDTQYF | TGTGCCAGCAGCACAAGCGGGAGAAGAGATACGCAGTATTTT
TRBD1 | TRBJ1-1 | TRBV30 | 16 | few | CAWSVRDRGMNTEAFF | TGTGCCTGGAGTGTAAGGGACAGGGGAATGAACACTGAAGCTTTCTTT
TRBD1 | TRBJ1-1 | TRBV30 | 13 | - | CAWSLGTDTEAFF | TGTGCCTGGAGTCTAGGGACAGACACTGAAGCTTTCTTT
- | TRBJ2-1 | TRBV5-6 | 16 | - | CASSFSSGVPYNEQFF | TGTGCCAGCAGCTTTTCTTCGGGAGTTCCCTACAATGAGCAGTTCTTC
- | TRBJ1-2 | TRBV6-4 | 14 | - | CASSDSGSNYGYTF | TGTGCCAGCAGTGACTCCGGGTCCAACTATGGCTACACCTTC
- | TRBJ1-3 | TRBV2 | 15 | - | CASSGGKSSGNTIYF | TGTGCCAGCAGCGGCGGGAAGAGCTCTGGAAACACCATATATTTT
- | TRBJ2-5 | TRBV30 | 15 | - | CAWSVSQIQKETQYF | TGTGCCTGGAGTGTGTCCCAGATTCAAAAAGAGACCCAGTACTTC
TRBD1 | TRBJ2-1 | TRBV5-4 | 16 | - | CASSLFDRGVYNEQFF | TGTGCCAGCAGCTTGTTCGACAGGGGGGTCTACAATGAGCAGTTCTTC
- | TRBJ2-1 | TRBV29-1 | 14 | once | CSVEDLDSLREQFF | TGCAGCGTTGAAGACTTGGACTCCCTACGTGAGCAGTTCTTC
TRBD2 | TRBJ2-5 | TRBV27 | 14 | - | CASSFGTTGETQYF | TGTGCCAGCAGTTTTGGGACTACCGGGGAGACCCAGTACTTC
TRBD2 | TRBJ2-3 | TRBV27 | 16 | - | CASSSSWREGGDTQYF | TGTGCCAGCAGTTCCTCCTGGCGGGAGGGGGGGGATACGCAGTATTTT
- | TRBJ2-2 | TRBV10-3 | 13 | - | CAISSTTAGELFF | TGTGCCATCAGTTCTACTACGGCCGGGGAGCTGTTTTTT
- | TRBJ2-2 | TRBV28 | 12 | - | CASSSRGGELFF | TGTGCCAGCAGTTCCAGGGGCGGGGAGCTGTTTTTT
- | TRBJ1-1 | TRBV11-2 | 14 | - | CASKIVGGNTEAFF | TGTGCCAGCAAAATCGTGGGGGGGAACACTGAAGCTTTCTTT
- | TRBJ2-7 | TRBV2 | 11 | - | CASRLSYEQYF | TGTGCCAGCAGACTCTCCTACGAGCAGTACTTC
TRBD2 | TRBJ2-5 | TRBV5-1 | 15 | once | CASSLRLAARETQYF | TGCGCCAGCAGCTTAAGACTAGCGGCCCGGGAGACCCAGTACTTC
TRBD1 | TRBJ1-5 | TRBV19 | 16 | few | CASTSGGQGYDQPQHF | TGTGCCAGTACCTCAGGTGGACAGGGGTATGATCAGCCCCAGCATTTT
- | TRBJ2-7 | TRBV9 | 15 | - | CASSVEGGSSYEQYF | TGTGCCAGCAGCGTAGAAGGAGGGTCCTCCTACGAGCAGTACTTC
- | TRBJ2-7 | TRBV18 | 14 | - | CASSPGTLGSEQYF | TGTGCCAGCTCACCTGGGACACTCGGAAGCGAGCAGTACTTC
TRBD1 | TRBJ2-7 | TRBV7-6 | 13 | - | CASSPGQGYEQYF | TGTGCCAGCAGCCCTGGACAGGGATACGAGCAGTACTTC
TRBD2 | TRBJ2-2 | TRBV7-6 | 16 | few | CASSSRTSGKTGELFF | TGTGCCAGCAGCTCCAGGACTAGCGGGAAAACCGGGGAGCTGTTTTTT
TRBD1 | TRBJ1-1 | TRBV2 | 14 | - | CASSARQGNTEAFF | TGTGCCAGCAGTGCGAGACAGGGGAACACTGAAGCTTTCTTT
- | TRBJ2-5 | TRBV14 | 15 | - | CASSRNRDTKETQYF | TGTGCCAGCAGCCGCAACCGGGACACAAAAGAGACCCAGTACTTC
TRBD2 | TRBJ2-1 | TRBV2 | 14 | - | CASRRREGLNEQFF | TGTGCCAGCAGGCGGCGGGAGGGCCTCAATGAGCAGTTCTTC
TRBD2 | TRBJ2-7 | TRBV6-5 | 15 | - | CASSYGTSGYYEQYF | TGTGCCAGCAGTTATGGGACTAGCGGTTACTACGAGCAGTACTTC
- | TRBJ2-1 | TRBV29-1 | 13 | - | CSVVVGVGNEQFF | TGCAGCGTTGTGGTAGGGGTGGGGAATGAGCAGTTCTTC
- | TRBJ2-5 | TRBV6-1 | 12 | few | CASTKLQETQYF | TGTGCCAGCACCAAACTCCAAGAGACCCAGTACTTC
TRBD2 | TRBJ2-3 | TRBV6-1 | 14 | - | CASSVSGLTDTQYF | TGTGCCAGCAGCGTTAGCGGGCTCACAGATACGCAGTATTTT
- | TRBJ2-7 | TRBV2 | 12 | - | CASSVSGYEQYF | TGTGCCAGCAGTGTTTCAGGTTACGAGCAGTACTTC
- | TRBJ1-2 | TRBV6-1 | 13 | - | CASKIGMDYGYTF | TGTGCCAGCAAAATCGGTATGGACTATGGCTACACCTTC
TRBD2 | TRBJ2-5 | TRBV5-1 | 15 | - | CASSAVGAGGETQYF | TGCGCCAGCAGCGCCGTGGGAGCGGGGGGGGAGACCCAGTACTTC
- | TRBJ1-4 | TRBV2 | 15 | - | CASSEWRSDYEKLFF | TGTGCCAGCAGTGAATGGCGATCGGACTATGAAAAACTGTTTTTT
- | TRBJ2-1 | TRBV6-5 | 14 | - | CASSYLAGYNEQFF | TGTGCCAGCAGTTACTTGGCTGGTTACAATGAGCAGTTCTTC
TRBD2 | TRBJ2-5 | TRBV5-5 | 14 | - | CASSTGTSVETQYF | TGTGCCAGCAGCACCGGGACTAGCGTAGAGACCCAGTACTTC
- | TRBJ1-1 | TRBV7-8 | 15 | - | CASSSLIGVGTEAFF | TGTGCCAGCAGCTCCTTAATAGGGGTGGGCACTGAAGCTTTCTTT
- | TRBJ2-2 | TRBV2 | 14 | - | CASRVRANTGELFF | TGTGCCAGCAGAGTCAGGGCGAACACCGGGGAGCTGTTTTTT
TRBD2 | TRBJ2-4 | TRBV4-1 | 17 | - | CASSPSFGLDKQNIQYF | TGCGCCAGCAGCCCGAGTTTTGGACTAGATAAACAAAACATTCAGTACTTC
- | TRBJ2-4 | TRBV6-5 | 15 | - | CASSTSQLAKNIQYF | TGTGCCAGCAGTACCTCTCAGTTAGCCAAAAACATTCAGTACTTC
TRBD2 | TRBJ2-7 | TRBV11-2 | 15 | - | CASSLGSGSPYEQYF | TGTGCCAGCAGCTTAGGTAGCGGGAGCCCCTACGAGCAGTACTTC
TRBD2 | TRBJ2-2 | TRBV4-2 | 17 | - | CASSQDGRAGVAGELFF | TGTGCCAGCAGCCAAGATGGGCGAGCGGGAGTTGCCGGGGAGCTGTTTTTT
TRBD2 | TRBJ2-7 | TRBV19 | 15 | - | CASSIGAGGPYEQYF | TGTGCCAGTAGTATTGGGGCGGGAGGGCCTTACGAGCAGTACTTC
- | TRBJ2-7 | TRBV2 | 12 | - | CASSRTAYEQYF | TGTGCCAGCAGTCGGACAGCCTACGAGCAGTACTTC
- | TRBJ1-4 | TRBV5-1 | 16 | - | CASSLGAEGPHEKLFF | TGCGCCAGCAGCTTGGGGGCAGAGGGCCCGCATGAAAAACTGTTTTTT
TRBD1 | TRBJ2-3 | TRBV6-1 | 14 | - | CASNLDRDTDTQYF | TGTGCCAGCAATCTCGACAGGGACACAGATACGCAGTATTTT
TRBD2 | TRBJ2-3 | TRBV12-5 | 14 | - | CASGLGAGEDTQYF | TGTGCTAGTGGTTTAGGAGCGGGAGAGGATACGCAGTATTTT
TRBD2 | TRBJ2-7 | TRBV2 | 14 | - | CASSQLAGGYEQYF | TGTGCCAGCAGTCAGCTAGCGGGGGGCTACGAGCAGTACTTC
- | TRBJ1-5 | TRBV28 | 12 | - | CASRGNNQPQHF | TGTGCCAGCAGGGGCAACAATCAGCCCCAGCATTTT
TRBD1 | TRBJ1-4 | TRBV25-1 | 15 | - | CASRSNRGLNEKLFF | TGTGCCAGCAGGTCGAATAGGGGGCTCAATGAAAAACTGTTTTTT
TRBD2 | TRBJ2-7 | TRBV5-1 | 17 | - | CASSLAASGSFSYEQYF | TGCGCCAGCAGCTTGGCGGCTAGCGGGAGCTTCTCCTACGAGCAGTACTTC